The present T cell receptor (beta chain) was sequenced within a study of T cells in narcolepsy. Study overall: Patients with NT1 or NT2 and healthy control donors were enrolled. Regarding the study as a whole: In some patient and control memory CD4+ samples, autoreactive clones were absent. Same-patient CSF and blood CD4+ T cell clonotypes included HCRT-specific and TRIB2-specific autoreactive ones. Autoreactive clonotypes reportedly recurred in blood of same and different patients, not controls.

Trimming removed 4 bases at V and 4 bases at J, with 20 bases between. Germline V CDR1 and CDR2: LNHDA, SQIVND (reference sequence). The length of the CDR3 is 16 residues. TCRdb keeps only in-frame clones here, not all; method: immunoSEQ multiplex PCR. The table lists tens of thousands of clones, roughly 85% of them singletons. As regards this clone: Its antigen is not identified.

This chain joins TRBV19 and TRBJ2-7, with TRBD2 as a possible D gene (6 bases). This clonotype was obtained from a human donor with narcolepsy. Sequencing input: CD45RA- memory CD4+ T cells from PBMCs. CDR3 loop: CASSSIQNYGGYEQYF. As DNA, the CDR3 is TGTGCCAGTAGTAGTATCCAAAACTACGGGGGTTACGAGCAGTACTTC. The whole variable domain, filled in from reference TRBV19 and TRBJ2-7, reads DGGITQSPKYLFRKEGQNVTLSCEQNLNHDAMYWYRQDPGQGLRLIYYSQIVNDFQKGDIAEGYSVSREKKESFPLTVTSAQKNPTAFYLCASSSIQNYGGYEQYFGPGTRLTVT.